The clone carrying this TCR beta chain was seen just once. What it binds is not known. Germline assignment: CDR1 LNHDA and CDR2 SQIVND (reference sequence). There are 13 residues in the CDR3. V lost 11 bases to trimming and J lost 7 bases, with 15 bases between them. Repertoires were generated with immunoSEQ multiplex PCR, while TCRdb's copy carries only in-frame clones and drops some. Counted here are about 160,000 clones, approximately 80% occurring once; the ten biggest clones make up 4.6%. This sample is drawn from a study of cytotoxic CD8 clonotypes in ibrutinib-treated CLL. Study-wide findings and caveats: Against age-matched healthy donors, baseline clonality ran higher and tracked circulating CD8+ T-cell counts.

The V and J genes are TRBV19 and TRBJ1-6; possible D gene TRBD1, 5 bases. The sample in question was PBMCs, obtained after 24 months of ibrutinib treatment. The sequence came from a human donor with chronic lymphocytic leukemia. CDR3 region: CAGGRAGNSPLHF. CDR3 coding DNA: TGTGCCGGGGGGAGGGCCGGAAATTCACCCCTCCACTTT.